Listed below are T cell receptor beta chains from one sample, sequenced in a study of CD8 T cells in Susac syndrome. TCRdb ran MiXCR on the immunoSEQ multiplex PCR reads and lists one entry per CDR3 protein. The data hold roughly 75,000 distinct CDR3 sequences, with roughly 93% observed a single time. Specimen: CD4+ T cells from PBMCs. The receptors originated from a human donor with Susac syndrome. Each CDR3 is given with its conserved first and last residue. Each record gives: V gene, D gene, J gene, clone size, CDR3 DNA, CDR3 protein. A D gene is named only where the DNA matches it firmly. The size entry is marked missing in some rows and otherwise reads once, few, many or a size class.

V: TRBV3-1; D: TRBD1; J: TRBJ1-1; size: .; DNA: TGTGCCAGCAGCCCCTGGACAGGTAGGACTGAAGCTTTCTTT; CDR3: CASSPWTGRTEAFF
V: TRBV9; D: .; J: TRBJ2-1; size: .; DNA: TGTGCCAGCCGGTCGTCCCTTTTGGATGAGCAGTTCTTC; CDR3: CASRSSLLDEQFF
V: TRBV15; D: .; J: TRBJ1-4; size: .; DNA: TGTGCCACCAGCAGAGATACCGTGGGTGAGATTTTT; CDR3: CATSRDTVGEIF
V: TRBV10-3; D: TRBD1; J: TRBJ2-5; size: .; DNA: TGTGCCATCAGCCTGGACAGGTTCCAAGAGACCCAGTACTTC; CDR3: CAISLDRFQETQYF
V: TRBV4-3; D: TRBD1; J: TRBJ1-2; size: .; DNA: TGCGCCAGCAGCCAAGATGCGGGGGACAGGCCAACCTTAGCTAACTATGGCTACACCTTC; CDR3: CASSQDAGDRPTLANYGYTF
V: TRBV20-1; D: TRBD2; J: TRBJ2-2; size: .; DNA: TGCAGTGCTAGAGGGCGGGGGGCATTGGCCGGGGAGCTGTTTTTT; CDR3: CSARGRGALAGELFF
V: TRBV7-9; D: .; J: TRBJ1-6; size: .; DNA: TGTGCCAGCAGCTTGGGGCAGACACCCCTCCACTTT; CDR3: CASSLGQTPLHF
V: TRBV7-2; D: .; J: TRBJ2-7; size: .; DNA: TGTGCCAGCAGCAATGGGGGTGGCGGGCGCTGGTACGAGCAGTACTTC; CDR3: CASSNGGGGRWYEQYF
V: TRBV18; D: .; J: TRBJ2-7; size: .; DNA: TGTGCCAGCTCACCAATATCGGCAGGGGCCTCCTACGAGCAGTACTTC; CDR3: CASSPISAGASYEQYF
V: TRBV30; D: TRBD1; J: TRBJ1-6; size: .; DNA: TGTGCCTGGAGTGTAGGACAGGGGCGACGTTCACCCCTCCACTTT; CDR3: CAWSVGQGRRSPLHF
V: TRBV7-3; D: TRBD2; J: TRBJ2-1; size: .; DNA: TGTGCCAGCAGCCATGGACTAGCGGGGGCAAATGAGCAGTTCTTC; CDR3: CASSHGLAGANEQFF
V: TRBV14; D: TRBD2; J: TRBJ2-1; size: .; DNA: TGTGCCAGCAGCCATCTCCCGGGGGGGCCGGGCAATGAGCAGTTCTTC; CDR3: CASSHLPGGPGNEQFF
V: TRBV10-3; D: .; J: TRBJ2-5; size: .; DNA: TGTGCCATCAGTGAGAACGTCCCAGGGACCCTGTACTTC; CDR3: CAISENVPGTLYF
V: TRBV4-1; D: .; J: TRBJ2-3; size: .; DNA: TGCGCCAGCAGCCAAGGAAAAGGGGGGGTGGAGGTCATGAGGCAGTATTTT; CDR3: CASSQGKGGVEVMRQYF
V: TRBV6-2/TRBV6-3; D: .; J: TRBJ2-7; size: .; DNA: TGTGCCAGCAGAAGGACAGGGAGGGGGGGCCACGAGCAGTACTTC; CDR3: CASRRTGRGGHEQYF
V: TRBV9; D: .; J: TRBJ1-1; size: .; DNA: TGTGCCAGCAGGGGATGGGTGGAAACAGGTGAAGCTTTCTTT; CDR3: CASRGWVETGEAFF
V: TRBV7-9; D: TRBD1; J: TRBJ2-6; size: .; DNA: TGTGCCAGCAGCCCGACAGGGGGCTTCGTTGGGGCCAACGTCCTGACTTTC; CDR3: CASSPTGGFVGANVLTF
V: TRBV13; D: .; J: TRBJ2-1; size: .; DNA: TGTGCCACCAATAGACGGAATGAGCAGTTCTTC; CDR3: CATNRRNEQFF
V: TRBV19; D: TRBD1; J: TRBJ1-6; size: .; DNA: TGTGCCAGTAGTTCCTCCGGGACAGGGATAAATTCACCCCTCCACTTT; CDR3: CASSSSGTGINSPLHF
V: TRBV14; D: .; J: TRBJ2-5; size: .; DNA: TGTGCCAGCAGCCAAGATCGGGTTACCCGGTACCAAGAGACCCAGTACTTC; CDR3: CASSQDRVTRYQETQYF
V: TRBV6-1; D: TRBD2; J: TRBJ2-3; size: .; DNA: TGTGCCAGCAGTGAAAGTAGCGGGGGACCGACAGATACGCAGTATTTT; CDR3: CASSESSGGPTDTQYF
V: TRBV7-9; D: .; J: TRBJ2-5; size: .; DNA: TGTGCCAGCAGCTTAGCCTCCCGGGAGACCCAGTACTTC; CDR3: CASSLASRETQYF
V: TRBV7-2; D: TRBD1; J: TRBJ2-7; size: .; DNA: TGTGCCAGCAGCTTACCTAATCCGGGACAGGGCACCTACGAGCAGTACTTC; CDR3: CASSLPNPGQGTYEQYF
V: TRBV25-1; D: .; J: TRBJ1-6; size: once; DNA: TGTGCCAGCAGTGGCCTGACAGGTCTAGGGACAAGCTCCTATAATTCACCCCTCCACTTT; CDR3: CASSGLTGLGTSSYNSPLHF
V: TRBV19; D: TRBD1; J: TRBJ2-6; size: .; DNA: TGTGCCAGTAGTCCTTTTCAGGGGGCACGGGGGGCCAACGTCCTGACTTTC; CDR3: CASSPFQGARGANVLTF
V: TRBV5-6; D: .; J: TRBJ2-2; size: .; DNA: TGTGCCAGCAGCTCAGATAGCCCGGGCCCCGGGGAGCTGCTTTTT; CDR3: CASSSDSPGPGELLF
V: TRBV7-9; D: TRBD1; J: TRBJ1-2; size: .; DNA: TGTGCCAGCAGCCAGGACAGGGGAACTAACTATGGCTACACCTTC; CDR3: CASSQDRGTNYGYTF
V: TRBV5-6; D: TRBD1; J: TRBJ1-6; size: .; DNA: TGTGCCAGCAGCTTTCGGACAGGACACTATAATTCACCCCTCCACTTT; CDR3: CASSFRTGHYNSPLHF
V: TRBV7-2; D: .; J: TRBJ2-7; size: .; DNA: TGTGCCAGCAGCTTGCCTCCCCTCGAGCAGTACTTC; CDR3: CASSLPPLEQYF
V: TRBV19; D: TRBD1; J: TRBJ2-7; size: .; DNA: TGTGCCAGTAGCTCGGGACAGTTTTACGAGCAGTACTTC; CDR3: CASSSGQFYEQYF
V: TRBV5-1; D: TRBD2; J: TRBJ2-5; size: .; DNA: TGCGCCAGCAGCTTGGATAGCGGGGGGGCTTTGGAGACCCAGTACTTC; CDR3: CASSLDSGGALETQYF
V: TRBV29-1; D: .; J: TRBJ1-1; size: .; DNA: TGCAGCGTTTTTCAGGGGTCGAACACTGAAGCTTTCTTT; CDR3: CSVFQGSNTEAFF
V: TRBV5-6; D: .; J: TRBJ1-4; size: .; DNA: TGTGCCAGCAGCTTGCGCCCTTACAGGGCCGATGGGGAAAAACTGTTTTTT; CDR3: CASSLRPYRADGEKLFF
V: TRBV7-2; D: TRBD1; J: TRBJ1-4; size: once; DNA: TGTGCCAGCAGCTTAGGGGGGACAGCTACTAATGAAAAACTGTTTTTT; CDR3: CASSLGGTATNEKLFF
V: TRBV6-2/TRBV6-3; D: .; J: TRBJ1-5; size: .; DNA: TGTGCCAGCAACCCCTCCGGCCGGGGCGCCAATCAGCCCCAGCATTTT; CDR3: CASNPSGRGANQPQHF
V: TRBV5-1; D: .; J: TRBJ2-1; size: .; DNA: TGCGCCAGCAGCACTGACAATGAGCAGTTCTTC; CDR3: CASSTDNEQFF
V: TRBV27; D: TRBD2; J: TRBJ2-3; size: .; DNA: TGTGCCAGCAGTCCGTTAGCGGGGGGGAGCACAGATACGCAGTATTTT; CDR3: CASSPLAGGSTDTQYF
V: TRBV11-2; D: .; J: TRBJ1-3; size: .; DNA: TGTGCCAGCAGCCGGGACTCCGGCTCTGGAAACACCATATATTTT; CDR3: CASSRDSGSGNTIYF
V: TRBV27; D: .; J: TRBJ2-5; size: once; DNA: TGTGCCAGCAGTTCCACCGGGACCGTAGGGACCCAGTACTTC; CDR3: CASSSTGTVGTQYF
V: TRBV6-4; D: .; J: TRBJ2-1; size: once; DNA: TGTGCCAGCAGTGTAGGCCGGGACAATGAGCAGTTCTTC; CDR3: CASSVGRDNEQFF
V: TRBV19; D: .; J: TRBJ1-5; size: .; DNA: TGTGCCAGTAGTCTTGTTGGCCGCAATCAGCCCCAGCATTTT; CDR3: CASSLVGRNQPQHF
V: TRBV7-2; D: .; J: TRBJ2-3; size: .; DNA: TGTGCCAGCAGCCCCGGTTGGTCCCCAGATACGCAGTATTTT; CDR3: CASSPGWSPDTQYF
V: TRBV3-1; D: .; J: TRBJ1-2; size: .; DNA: TGTGCCAGCAGCCGGGCAGCCGGCGTCTATGGCTACACCTTC; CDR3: CASSRAAGVYGYTF
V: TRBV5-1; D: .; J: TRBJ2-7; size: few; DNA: TGCGCCAGCAGCTTGAACCCGGGGCTGGGGGACGAGCAGTACTTC; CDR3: CASSLNPGLGDEQYF
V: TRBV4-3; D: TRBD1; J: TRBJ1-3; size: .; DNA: TGCGCCAGCAGCCGCATCGCCGGGACAGCTTATCCTTCTGGAAACACCATATATTTT; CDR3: CASSRIAGTAYPSGNTIYF
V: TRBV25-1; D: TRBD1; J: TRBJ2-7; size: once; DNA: TGTGCCAGCGGAAGACAGGGATTCAGCTCCTACGAGCAGTACTTC; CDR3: CASGRQGFSSYEQYF
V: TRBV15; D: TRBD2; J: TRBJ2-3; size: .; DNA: TGTGCCACCAGCAGATTTCTCGGGTTTAATAGCGGGGGGTGGGGAGATACGCAGTATTTT; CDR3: CATSRFLGFNSGGWGDTQYF
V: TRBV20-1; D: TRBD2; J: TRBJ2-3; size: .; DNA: TGCAGTGCTACGGAGCGGGGGCGGGGAACAGATACGCAGTATTTT; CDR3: CSATERGRGTDTQYF
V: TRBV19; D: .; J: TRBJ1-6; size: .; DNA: TGTGCCAGTACGGGATCGGGGGTGGCTTCACCCCTCCACTTT; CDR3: CASTGSGVASPLHF